This T cell receptor (beta chain) was documented in a study of blood T cell repertoires in COVID-19. Study background: Collection of acute and convalescent COVID-19 samples took place in the United States, Italy and Spain. PBMCs, B-cell-depleted T cells, or T cells provided the cDNA or gDNA that made up the material.

Method: immunoSEQ multiplex PCR; TCRdb's copy keeps in-frame clones and lacks some. The profile shows over 250,000 clones, less than 90% of them singletons. The receptor was isolated from a human donor in a cohort sampled during active COVID-19. Sequenced sample: peripheral blood.

The CDR3 reads CASSVISGNYNEQFF. CDR3 nucleotides: TGTGCCAGCAGCGTCATTAGCGGGAACTACAATGAGCAGTTCTTC. V is TRBV9 and J is TRBJ2-1; 8 nucleotides match TRBD2. The germline V gene encodes CDR1 SGDLS and CDR2 YYNGEE. The CDR3 is 15 amino acids. V trimming: 2 bases; J trimming: 3 bases; junction bases outside the gene matches: 4.